Below are 5 T cell receptor beta chains sequenced from a single sample in a study of T cells in Graves' hyperthyroidism and ophthalmopathy. Amplification targeted TCR beta CDR3 regions from RNA transcripts. An initial round of RT-PCR targeting the TCR CDR3 relied on the HTBI primer set. MiXCR, run by TCRdb on the multiplex PCR reads, gives a single entry per CDR3 protein. The sample yields fewer than 550,000 distinct CDR3 sequences, approximately 14% seen once. Sequenced input: blood. The receptors originated from a woman aged 18-30 years with Graves' hyperthyroidism.

This clonotype was picked up many times. The chain combines TRBV2 with TRBJ1-5; weak D call: TRBD1 (6 bases). V was shortened by 8 bases and J by 3 bases, with 17 bases between the two germline ends. The CDR3 runs 15 residues. Germline CDR1 and CDR2: SNHLY and FYNNEI. The CDR3 spells CASEGRTAHNQPQHF. As DNA, the CDR3 is TGTGCCAGCGAGGGACGGACAGCGCACAATCAGCCCCAGCATTTT.

The rearrangement links TRBV5-1 to TRBJ1-4; D gene ambiguous. CDR3 length equals 16 residues. Looked up from germline, CDR1 is SGHRS and CDR2 is YFSETQ. V was clipped by 0 bases and J by 0 bases, with 9 bases between them. The DNA of the CDR3 is TGCGCCAGCAGCTTGGAGCGGCCTACAACTAATGAAAAACTGTTTTTT. As protein: CASSLERPTTNEKLFF.

The chain couples TRBV12-3 or TRBV12-4 to TRBJ2-2, with a weak D call TRBD1 (5 bases). V was clipped by 1 base and J by 4 bases, with 10 bases between them. The CDR3 consists of 15 residues. Here the CDR3 reads CASSLVMGRTGELFF. The CDR3 DNA follows: TGTGCCAGCAGTTTAGTGATGGGGCGCACCGGGGAGCTGTTTTTT.

The V and J genes are TRBV12-3 or TRBV12-4 and TRBJ1-6, with TRBD1 matching over 7 bases. Losses at the gene ends were 6 bases for V and 4 bases for J; bases not matched to a gene: 6. The CDR3 sequence is 15 residues long. The CDR3 bases are TGTGCCAGCAGAGACAGGGACTTTTATAATTCACCCCTCCACTTT. This translates into CASRDRDFYNSPLHF.

The rearrangement joins TRBV5-8 to TRBJ2-7, with TRBD2 matching 12 bases. Trimming removed 4 bases from V and 1 base from J; junction bases left unmatched: 9. Germline assignment: CDR1 SGHTS and CDR2 YDEGEE. The CDR3 contains 17 residues. This CDR3 is CASSNSLLAGGSYEQYF. The CDR3 DNA follows: TGTGCCAGCAGCAACTCCCTACTAGCGGGGGGTTCCTACGAGCAGTACTTC.